Listed below are T cell receptor beta chains from one sample, sequenced in a study of CD8 T cells in Susac syndrome. TCRdb re-called the immunoSEQ multiplex PCR reads through MiXCR, storing one row per CDR3 protein. The repertoire holds 65,000 to 85,000 distinct CDR3 sequences, 90% to 95% seen once, with 0.4% to 0.55% in the top ten. The material sequenced was CD8+ T cells from PBMCs. Source of these receptors: a human donor with Susac syndrome. Both conserved end residues are part of each CDR3. A D gene is named only where the DNA matches it firmly. Part of the rows lack a size; the others show once, few, many or a class for expanded clones.

d_gene	v_gene	j_gene	abundance	CDR3nt	CDR3aa
.	TRBV24-1	TRBJ2-1	once	TGTGCCACCAGTGACAGGGCGAGCTCCTACAATGAGCAGTTCTTC	CATSDRASSYNEQFF
.	TRBV9	TRBJ2-3	.	TGTGCCAGCAGCGTAGGGGGCAGGGATACGCAGTATTTT	CASSVGGRDTQYF
TRBD2	TRBV7-9	TRBJ2-5	.	TGTGCCAGCAGGGTAGCGGGAGTTGGGGAGACCCAGTACTTC	CASRVAGVGETQYF
TRBD2	TRBV2	TRBJ2-1	.	TGTGCCAGCAGTGAACGGGGAGGGCTAGCGGCTCTCTACAATGAGCAGTTCTTC	CASSERGGLAALYNEQFF
TRBD2	TRBV14	TRBJ2-7	.	TGTGCCAGCAGCCCCAGGACTAGCGGGAGGACCTACGAGCAGTACTTC	CASSPRTSGRTYEQYF
TRBD1	TRBV6-6	TRBJ2-7	.	TGTGCCAGCAGACGCCAACCCGGACAGGGGATCTACGAGCAGTACTTC	CASRRQPGQGIYEQYF
.	TRBV24-1	TRBJ2-7	.	TGTGCCACCAGAGGAGGAAAGGGCTCCTACGAGCAGTACTTC	CATRGGKGSYEQYF
TRBD2	TRBV18	TRBJ2-3	.	TGTGCCAGCTCACCAAGCCTAGCGGGAGAATCAGATACGCAGTATTTT	CASSPSLAGESDTQYF
TRBD1	TRBV9	TRBJ1-1	once	TGTGCCAGCAGCGTAGGGGACAGGGGGCCGACTGAAGCTTTCTTT	CASSVGDRGPTEAFF
TRBD1	TRBV19	TRBJ1-2	.	TGTGCCAGTAGCCGGGACAGGCCCTTTAACTATGGCTACACCTTC	CASSRDRPFNYGYTF
TRBD2	TRBV27	TRBJ2-2	.	TGTGCCAGTCGAAGCGGGGCCGGGGAGCTGTTTTTT	CASRSGAGELFF
TRBD2	TRBV11-2	TRBJ2-7	.	TGTGCCAGCAGCTCCTTGGGACCCCAGGGACTAGCATTGGGCGAGCAGTACTTC	CASSSLGPQGLALGEQYF
TRBD2	TRBV7-9	TRBJ2-3	.	TGTGCCAGCAGCTTACCTAGCGGGAGGTCCCCTAGCACAGATACGCAGTATTTT	CASSLPSGRSPSTDTQYF
.	TRBV27	TRBJ1-1	.	TGTGCCAGCCATTTATGGGGGCAGGGGCCGGTGTCCGAAGCTTTCTTT	CASHLWGQGPVSEAFF
.	TRBV7-9	TRBJ2-7	few	TGTGCCAGCAGCTTAAGTCCCTACGAGCAGTACTTC	CASSLSPYEQYF
.	TRBV12-3/TRBV12-4	TRBJ1-3	.	TGTGCCAGCAGTTTGAGGGGTACCACTGGAAACACCATATATTTT	CASSLRGTTGNTIYF
.	TRBV7-9	TRBJ1-1	.	TGTGCCAGCAGCATTCCGACAGTAAACACTGAAGCTTTCTTT	CASSIPTVNTEAFF
TRBD2	TRBV9	TRBJ2-5	.	TGTGCCAGCAGCGTAGGCCTTGACCATAGCGGGAAAGAGACCCAGTACTTC	CASSVGLDHSGKETQYF
TRBD2	TRBV3-1	TRBJ2-7	.	TGTGCCAGCAGCCAAGGGAGCGGGGGGGCCGCCTACGAGCAGTACTTC	CASSQGSGGAAYEQYF
.	TRBV28	TRBJ2-1	.	TGTGCCAGCAGTCCCGGATACCTCTCCGGGGAAGGGACGACCGGCAATGAGCAGTTCTTC	CASSPGYLSGEGTTGNEQFF
.	TRBV29-1	TRBJ2-2	.	TGCAGCGTTGCTTCCAGCAACACCGGGGAGCTGTTTTTT	CSVASSNTGELFF
TRBD2	TRBV6-1	TRBJ2-5	.	TGTGCCAGCAGTGAAGGGACTAGGGGAGTTGAGACCCAGTACTTC	CASSEGTRGVETQYF
.	TRBV12-3/TRBV12-4	TRBJ2-7	.	TGTGCCAGCAGTTTAGTCCGGACAGACTACTCCTACGAGCAGTACTTC	CASSLVRTDYSYEQYF
.	TRBV27	TRBJ1-2	.	TGTGCCAGCAGTCCGACCGGGGCAGTAGACGGCTACACCTTC	CASSPTGAVDGYTF
.	TRBV29-1	TRBJ2-7	.	TGCAGCGTTGCCCCCGGAGGGATCGAGCAGTACTTC	CSVAPGGIEQYF
TRBD1	TRBV2	TRBJ1-2	.	TGTGCCAGCAGGACGGACAGGGGGTGGGCCTATGGCTACACCTTC	CASRTDRGWAYGYTF
.	TRBV2	TRBJ1-1	once	TGTGCCAGCAGTGAAGAAAGTAACACTGAAGCTTTCTTT	CASSEESNTEAFF
.	TRBV7-2	TRBJ2-1	.	TGTGCCAGCAGCTTAGCGGGAGCGCCTAATGAGCAGTTCTTC	CASSLAGAPNEQFF
.	TRBV7-6	TRBJ2-5	.	TGTGCCAGCAGCAAAGTAGGGGCCAACGGGGGAGAGACCCAGTACTTC	CASSKVGANGGETQYF
.	TRBV2	TRBJ1-1	.	TGTGCCAGCTCCTCTACAGGTTACACTGAAGCTTTCTTT	CASSSTGYTEAFF
TRBD1	TRBV7-9	TRBJ2-1	few	TGTGCCAGCAGACTTCCCGGGACAGGGGATCCCTCCTACAATGAGCAGTTCTTC	CASRLPGTGDPSYNEQFF
.	TRBV7-9	TRBJ2-5	.	TGTGCCAGCAGCTGGGGGGAGACCCAGTACTTC	CASSWGETQYF
.	TRBV5-1	TRBJ1-4	.	TGCGCCAGCAGCTATGACAGCTATAATGAAAAACTGTTTTTT	CASSYDSYNEKLFF
.	TRBV7-9	TRBJ1-3	.	TGTGCCAGCAGTCACCCCGATGGGGCCCAAAACACCATATATTTT	CASSHPDGAQNTIYF
.	TRBV18	TRBJ2-2	.	TGTGCCAGCTCACCGGACGGAAACACCGGGGAGCTGTTTTTT	CASSPDGNTGELFF
.	TRBV19	TRBJ1-5	.	TGTGCCAGTACCCAATTCGGGGATGGAGGACAGCCCCAGCATTTT	CASTQFGDGGQPQHF
.	TRBV5-1	TRBJ1-1	.	TGCGCCAGCAGCTTGACTGGGGGCTCGTATGCTGAAGCTTTCTTT	CASSLTGGSYAEAFF
.	TRBV2	TRBJ1-1	.	TGTGCCAGCAAAGGCCCGAAGGGGGAGTACACTGAAGCTTTCTTT	CASKGPKGEYTEAFF
TRBD1	TRBV12-3/TRBV12-4	TRBJ2-1	.	TGTGCCAGCAGCTCCTACCCCGGGACAGGGGTTGACAATGAGCAGTTCTTC	CASSSYPGTGVDNEQFF
.	TRBV30	TRBJ1-1	.	TGTGCCTGGAGTGTACAGGGACCAATGAACACTGAAGCTTTCTTT	CAWSVQGPMNTEAFF
.	TRBV27	TRBJ1-5	.	TGTGCCAGCAGTCCCCGAGGGAGGAGGAGTCAGCCCCAGCATTTT	CASSPRGRRSQPQHF
.	TRBV7-2	TRBJ1-3	.	TGTGCCAGCAGCCAGCTCGGGGGGGGAAACACCATATATTTT	CASSQLGGGNTIYF
.	TRBV28	TRBJ2-3	.	TGTGCCAGCAGTTTAAGAAGCACAGATACGCAGTATTTT	CASSLRSTDTQYF
.	TRBV4-1	TRBJ1-4	.	TGCGCCAGCAGCCAAGATGGAGAGGGGTTAAGTGAAAAACTGTTTTTT	CASSQDGEGLSEKLFF
TRBD2	TRBV3-1	TRBJ2-1	.	TGTGCCAGCAGCCAAACTAGCGGGGGGGCCACCACACACAATGAGCAGTTCTTC	CASSQTSGGATTHNEQFF
.	TRBV19	TRBJ1-1	.	TGTGCCAGTAGTCTCTCCGGAGGGGGGAACACTGAAGCTTTCTTT	CASSLSGGGNTEAFF
TRBD2	TRBV2	TRBJ2-5	.	TGTGCCAGCAGTGAATGGGCTAGCGGGGGGGCCGATGAGACCCAGTACTTC	CASSEWASGGADETQYF
.	TRBV27	TRBJ2-7	.	TGTGCCAGCAGCCAAATTGGGGGCGGGGAAGACATCTACGAGCAGTACTTC	CASSQIGGGEDIYEQYF
.	TRBV7-9	TRBJ2-1	.	TGTGCCAGCAGCTTATCGCGGGTCCCGGGGAATGAGCAGTTCTTC	CASSLSRVPGNEQFF
.	TRBV7-2	TRBJ1-2	.	TGTGCCAGCAGCTTAGGACACACCGGGCCCTTTAACTATGGCTACACCTTC	CASSLGHTGPFNYGYTF
TRBD1	TRBV7-2	TRBJ2-7	once	TGTGCCAGCAGCCGTGACCCGACAGGGGGCGGCGAGCAGTACTTC	CASSRDPTGGGEQYF
.	TRBV19	TRBJ1-1	.	TGTGCCAGTAGTATTTCTGGGGTTTTGAACACTGAAGCTTTCTTT	CASSISGVLNTEAFF
TRBD2	TRBV11-2	TRBJ2-1	.	TGTGCCAGCAGCTCATTCCGGGACACCGGACTAGCGGGAGGTGTGGATGAGCAGTTCTTC	CASSSFRDTGLAGGVDEQFF
TRBD1	TRBV10-3	TRBJ2-1	.	TGTGCCATCACCCAGGGGGTTGGGAATGAGCAGTTCTTC	CAITQGVGNEQFF
.	TRBV30	TRBJ1-1	.	TGTGCCTGGACTCAGAGCGGGGGGAACACTGAAGCTTTCTTT	CAWTQSGGNTEAFF
.	TRBV30	TRBJ2-1	.	TGTGCCTGGAGTCGAGACCGCGGGGTCTACAATGAGCAGTTCTTC	CAWSRDRGVYNEQFF